The 14 T cell receptor beta chains below come from one sample, sequenced in a study of T cell therapy after organ transplantation. Here immunoSEQ multiplex PCR was the method, and the copy in TCRdb shows in-frame clones only, minus some. The repertoire has some 47,000 clones, about 95% of them found once; the top ten carry 3.1%. Their cognate antigens are unknown. The sequencing used CD8+ T cells from blood, collected before autologous CMV-specific T cell therapy. Source of these receptors: a human patient who had received a solid organ transplant and had CMV disease.

CDR3 region: CASSEYRNTEAFF. The CDR3 DNA follows: TGTGCCAGCAGTGAGTATAGAAACACTGAAGCTTTCTTT. V and J are TRBV2 and TRBJ1-1; D is unclear. CDR3 length equals 13 residues. Trimming removed 3 bases from V and 2 bases from J, with 7 bases in between. In germline, CDR1 is SNHLY, CDR2 FYNNEI.

The V and J genes are TRBV7-8 and TRBJ1-1; D is ambiguous. Germline loops: CDR1 SGHVS, CDR2 FQNEAQ. The germline V and J ends were trimmed by 1 base and 7 bases, with 16 bases remaining between them. This CDR3 is 15 amino acids long. In nucleotides, the CDR3 is TGTGCCAGCAGCTTAGTCCCTCTACGTCCCGATGAAGCTTTCTTT. Protein: CASSLVPLRPDEAFF.

The chain employs TRBV30 and TRBJ1-2, with D unresolved. From germline, CDR1 is GTSNPN and CDR2 SVGIG (reference sequence). The CDR3 runs 12 residues. V lost 4 bases and J 2 bases, leaving 8 bases between the germline ends. CDR3 bases: TGTGCCTGGAACTGGGGAAACTATGGCTACACCTTC. This encodes CAWNWGNYGYTF.

Concerning this clone itself: Other DNA sequences of this sample code for an identical CDR3. This chain uses TRBV5-1 with TRBJ2-7; D is unclear. The V end lost 0 bases, the J end lost 0 bases, and 4 bases lay between the germline ends. The CDR3 sequence is 13 residues long. The V gene's germline CDR1 is SGHRS and CDR2 YFSETQ. The CDR3 protein is CASSLVPSYEQYF. The CDR3, as DNA: TGCGCCAGCAGCTTGGTTCCCTCCTACGAGCAGTACTTC.

This chain connects TRBV4-3 to TRBJ1-6; D perhaps matches TRBD1 (5 bases). Trimming took 4 bases from V and 6 from J, leaving 16 bases between them. The CDR3 totals 16 residues. Germline V gene lookup returns CDR1 LGHNA and CDR2 YSLEER. CDR3 DNA sequence: TGCGCCAGCAGCCCCAGGAGTTGGGGGGGTAATTCACCCCTCCACTTT. Its protein product is CASSPRSWGGNSPLHF.

The count of this clone is one. The chain carries TRBV4-1 and TRBJ2-1, with D unresolved. V was cut by 1 base and J by 0 bases, with 13 bases left in between. The CDR3 is made up of 17 amino acids. Germline V gene lookup returns CDR1 MGHRA and CDR2 YSYEKL. Here the CDR3 DNA reads TGCGCCAGCAGCCAAGCTAAAAGACTCAGCTCCTACAATGAGCAGTTCTTC. Residues: CASSQAKRLSSYNEQFF.

V and J are TRBV6-5 and TRBJ2-1; 10 bases map to TRBD1. Germline loops: CDR1 MNHEY, CDR2 SVGAGI. After removal of 6 bases from V and 5 bases from J, the junction contained 7 bases not matched to a gene. The CDR3 loop spans 15 amino acids. CDR3 amino acids: CASRLGQGSHNEQFF. The CDR3 DNA reads as TGTGCCAGCAGGCTGGGACAGGGGTCCCACAATGAGCAGTTCTTC.

The gene calls are TRBV7-2 and TRBJ2-3, with a weak D call TRBD1 (5 bases). This CDR3 is built from 14 residues. The germline gives CDR1 SGHTA, CDR2 FQGNSA. V was trimmed by 2 bases and J by 4 bases, leaving 10 bases between them. The CDR3: CASSLIARADTQYF. The CDR3 region has the DNA TGTGCCAGCAGCTTAATTGCCAGGGCAGATACGCAGTATTTT. Based on the CDR3 plus reference TRBV7-2 and TRBJ2-3, the full variable domain is GAGVSQSPSNKVTEKGKDVELRCDPISGHTALYWYRQSLGQGLEFLIYFQGNSAPDKSGLPSDRFSAERTGGSVSTLTIQRTQQEDSAVYLCASSLIARADTQYFGPGTRLTVL.

The J gene is TRBJ1-3, the V gene TRBV29-1; unclear D gene. Germline CDR1 and CDR2: SQVTM and ANQGSEA. The germline V and J ends were trimmed by 3 bases and 0 bases, with 6 bases remaining between them. The CDR3 has 13 amino acids. The CDR3 here is CSVDINSGNTIYF. DNA of the CDR3: TGCAGCGTTGACATCAACTCTGGAAACACCATATATTTT.

The chain carries TRBV6-5 and TRBJ2-1; 8 bases match TRBD2. The CDR3 is made up of 15 amino acids. Germline V gene data show CDR1 as MNHEY and CDR2 as SVGAGI. V gave up 0 bases and J gave up 4 bases; unmatched junction bases: 2. The CDR3: CASSYSASGYNEQFF. CDR3 DNA: TGTGCCAGCAGTTACTCGGCTAGCGGGTACAATGAGCAGTTCTTC.

This clone was observed a single time. The rearrangement links TRBV29-1 to TRBJ2-1, with 12 positions matching TRBD1. The CDR3 is 14 amino acids. Germline assignment: CDR1 SQVTM and CDR2 ANQGSEA. J was trimmed by 8 bases and V by 6 bases; bases with no gene match: 8. CDR3 protein: CSVDPGQGAYEQFF. For the CDR3, the DNA is TGCAGCGTGGATCCGGGACAGGGGGCGTATGAGCAGTTCTTC.

The CDR3: CASSPGTGAKKTQYF. The CDR3 region has the DNA TGTGCCAGCAGCCCCGGGACAGGGGCAAAGAAGACCCAGTACTTC. The chain links TRBV6-5 to TRBJ2-5; TRBD1 matches at 10 bases. Germline values: CDR1 MNHEY, CDR2 SVGAGI. The ends lost 6 bases at V and 6 bases at J; junction bases unmatched: 10. This CDR3 spans 15 amino acids.

V usage is TRBV11-2 and J usage is TRBJ2-7; TRBD1 aligns across 8 bases. The J segment lost 4 bases and the V segment lost 3 bases, leaving 14 bases of the junction unmatched. The CDR3 length is 17 residues. Germline CDR1 and CDR2: SGHAT and FQNNGV. The CDR3, as DNA: TGTGCCAGCAGCTTGAGTCCAGGGGGCGAGTGGGGTTACGAGCAGTACTTC. Encoded protein: CASSLSPGGEWGYEQYF.

This chain joins TRBV7-9 and TRBJ2-1, with D possibly being TRBD1 or TRBD2 (5 bases each). V dropped 5 bases and J dropped 10 bases, with 33 bases sitting between them. The CDR3 has 19 amino acids. Germline loops: CDR1 SEHNR, CDR2 FQNEAQ (reference sequence). CDR3 coding DNA: TGTGCCAGCAGCCCCTCCCCAGCCTGGGGCACGGCCAGCGGTGCGGAGCAGTTCTTC. It codes for CASSPSPAWGTASGAEQFF.